This is a list of T cell receptor beta chains from one sample in a study of blood T cell repertoires in COVID-19. The table came from immunoSEQ multiplex PCR; TCRdb's copy has only in-frame clones and leaves some out. The sample has some 100,000 clones, around 90% seen once. The sample taken for sequencing was peripheral blood. These receptors originate from a human donor in a cohort sampled during active COVID-19. CDR3s include the opening cysteine and the closing phenylalanine or tryptophan. The order of the fields is V gene, D gene, clone size, J gene, CDR3 DNA, CDR3 protein. A D gene is named only where the DNA matches it firmly. Size values are once, few and many counts, or a class for expanded clones, and some rows have none.

v_call: TRBV5-4
d_call: TRBD2
clone_size: -
j_call: TRBJ2-2
cdr3_nt: TGTGCCAGCAGCCTACCGAGCGGGAGAAACACCGGGGAGCTGTTTTTT
cdr3_aa: CASSLPSGRNTGELFF

v_call: TRBV7-3
d_call: TRBD1
clone_size: -
j_call: TRBJ1-1
cdr3_nt: TGTGCCAACACTGACAGGGACACTGAAGCTTTCTTT
cdr3_aa: CANTDRDTEAFF

v_call: TRBV25-1
d_call: -
clone_size: few
j_call: TRBJ1-5
cdr3_nt: TGTGCCAGCAGTGAGACAGGAGACCAGCCCCAGCATTTT
cdr3_aa: CASSETGDQPQHF

v_call: TRBV18
d_call: TRBD1
clone_size: -
j_call: TRBJ1-1
cdr3_nt: TGTGCCAGCTCACAAGGACAGGGAACCACTGAAGCTTTCTTT
cdr3_aa: CASSQGQGTTEAFF

v_call: TRBV7-9
d_call: TRBD1
clone_size: -
j_call: TRBJ1-1
cdr3_nt: TGTGCCAGCAGCCCGACAGGGCTGAACACTGAAGCTTTCTTT
cdr3_aa: CASSPTGLNTEAFF

v_call: TRBV7-9
d_call: TRBD1
clone_size: -
j_call: TRBJ1-5
cdr3_nt: TGTGCCAGCAGCCACACAGGGGATGGCAATCAGCCCCAGCATTTT
cdr3_aa: CASSHTGDGNQPQHF

v_call: TRBV3-1/TRBV3-2
d_call: TRBD1
clone_size: few
j_call: TRBJ1-2
cdr3_nt: TGTGCCAGCAGCCCCGGACAGGGCCTCTATGGCTACACCTTC
cdr3_aa: CASSPGQGLYGYTF

v_call: TRBV7-9
d_call: -
clone_size: -
j_call: TRBJ2-1
cdr3_nt: TGTGCCAGCAGCCCCCAGGGGAACTCCTACAATGAGCAGTTCTTC
cdr3_aa: CASSPQGNSYNEQFF

v_call: TRBV11-3
d_call: TRBD2
clone_size: -
j_call: TRBJ2-1
cdr3_nt: TGTGCCAGCAGCCTGGGACTAGCCTACAATGAGCAGTTCTTC
cdr3_aa: CASSLGLAYNEQFF

v_call: TRBV2
d_call: -
clone_size: -
j_call: TRBJ1-2
cdr3_nt: TGTGCCAGCAGTGGGGAGGGGAAGAGTGGTGGCTACACCTTC
cdr3_aa: CASSGEGKSGGYTF

v_call: TRBV29-1
d_call: TRBD2
clone_size: -
j_call: TRBJ2-1
cdr3_nt: TGCAGCGTTGGGAGGGAACTAGCGGGGTACAATGAGCAGTTCTTC
cdr3_aa: CSVGRELAGYNEQFF

v_call: TRBV12-3/TRBV12-4
d_call: -
clone_size: -
j_call: TRBJ1-5
cdr3_nt: TGTGCCAGCAGTTATAATGGCAATCAGCCCCAGCATTTT
cdr3_aa: CASSYNGNQPQHF

v_call: TRBV28
d_call: TRBD1
clone_size: -
j_call: TRBJ1-5
cdr3_nt: TGTGCCAGCAGTTTAGTCGGGACAGGGGGCAAGCCCCAGCATTTT
cdr3_aa: CASSLVGTGGKPQHF

v_call: TRBV24-1
d_call: TRBD2
clone_size: once
j_call: TRBJ2-1
cdr3_nt: TGTGCCACCAGTGATTACGAGGTAGCGGGAGGGAATCGCGATGAGCAGTTCTTC
cdr3_aa: CATSDYEVAGGNRDEQFF

v_call: TRBV6-5
d_call: -
clone_size: -
j_call: TRBJ1-1
cdr3_nt: TGTGCCAGCAGTTCCGTCCTGAACACTGAAGCTTTCTTT
cdr3_aa: CASSSVLNTEAFF

v_call: TRBV6-5
d_call: -
clone_size: -
j_call: TRBJ2-1
cdr3_nt: TGTGCCAGCATCCGGAGGGGGCGGAATGAGCAGTTCTTC
cdr3_aa: CASIRRGRNEQFF

v_call: TRBV6-1
d_call: -
clone_size: -
j_call: TRBJ1-2
cdr3_nt: TGTGCCAGCAGTCAAGCCGGGAGTGGCTACACCTTC
cdr3_aa: CASSQAGSGYTF

v_call: TRBV28
d_call: -
clone_size: -
j_call: TRBJ1-1
cdr3_nt: TGTGCCAGCAGCTCAACAGGGTTGAACACTGAAGCTTTCTTT
cdr3_aa: CASSSTGLNTEAFF

v_call: TRBV14
d_call: -
clone_size: -
j_call: TRBJ2-7
cdr3_nt: TGTGCCAGCAGCCAAGTATGGGGGGCCTACGAGCAGTACTTC
cdr3_aa: CASSQVWGAYEQYF

v_call: TRBV27
d_call: -
clone_size: -
j_call: TRBJ1-6
cdr3_nt: TGTGCCAGCAAGGGCAGGGGTAGCAATTCACCCCTCCACTTT
cdr3_aa: CASKGRGSNSPLHF

v_call: TRBV10-3
d_call: TRBD2
clone_size: -
j_call: TRBJ2-1
cdr3_nt: TGTGCCATCAGTGAGTCGGGGACTAGGAGGGGGAATGAGCAGTTCTTC
cdr3_aa: CAISESGTRRGNEQFF

v_call: TRBV4-1
d_call: -
clone_size: -
j_call: TRBJ2-3
cdr3_nt: TGCGCCAGCAGCCAAGAATCGGGGGAACGGTCGGATACGCAGTATTTT
cdr3_aa: CASSQESGERSDTQYF

v_call: TRBV3-1/TRBV3-2
d_call: -
clone_size: -
j_call: TRBJ1-4
cdr3_nt: TGTGCCAGCAGCCAAGACACAGTTGCTAATGAAAAACTGTTTTTT
cdr3_aa: CASSQDTVANEKLFF

v_call: TRBV2
d_call: -
clone_size: -
j_call: TRBJ1-1
cdr3_nt: TGTGCCAGCATATACACACAGAACACTGAAGCTTTCTTT
cdr3_aa: CASIYTQNTEAFF

v_call: TRBV19
d_call: TRBD1
clone_size: -
j_call: TRBJ1-6
cdr3_nt: TGTGCCAGTACTCAGACAGGGGCTTATTCACCCCTCCACTTT
cdr3_aa: CASTQTGAYSPLHF

v_call: TRBV19
d_call: -
clone_size: -
j_call: TRBJ1-4
cdr3_nt: TGTGCCAGTAGTATAGGTGAGGGCCTAATGGAAAAACTGTTTTTT
cdr3_aa: CASSIGEGLMEKLFF

v_call: TRBV3-1/TRBV3-2
d_call: -
clone_size: -
j_call: TRBJ1-1
cdr3_nt: TGTGCCAGCAGCCAAGACCCCCAGGGTAGACTCACTGAAGCTTTCTTT
cdr3_aa: CASSQDPQGRLTEAFF